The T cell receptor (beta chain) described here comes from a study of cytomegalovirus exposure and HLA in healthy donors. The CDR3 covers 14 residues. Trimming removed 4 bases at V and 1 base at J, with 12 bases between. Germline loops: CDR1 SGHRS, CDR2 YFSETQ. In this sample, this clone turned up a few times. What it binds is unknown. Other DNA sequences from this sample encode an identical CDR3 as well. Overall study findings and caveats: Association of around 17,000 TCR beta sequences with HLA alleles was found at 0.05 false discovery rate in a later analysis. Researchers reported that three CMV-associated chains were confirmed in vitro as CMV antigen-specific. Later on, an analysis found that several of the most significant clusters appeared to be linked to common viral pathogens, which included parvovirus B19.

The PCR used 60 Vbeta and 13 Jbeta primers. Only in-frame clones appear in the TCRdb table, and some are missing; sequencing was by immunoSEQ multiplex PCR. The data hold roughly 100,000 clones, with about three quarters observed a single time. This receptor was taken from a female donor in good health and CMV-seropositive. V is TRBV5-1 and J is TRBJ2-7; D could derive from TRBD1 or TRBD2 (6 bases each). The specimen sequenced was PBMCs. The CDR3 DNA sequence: TGCGCCAGCAGCCTGGGGGGCGTATCCTACGAGCAGTACTTC. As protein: CASSLGGVSYEQYF.